The 11 T cell receptor beta chains listed next were all sequenced from one sample in a study of neurological immune-mediated disorders. TCRdb ran MiXCR on the 5' RACE reads and lists one entry per CDR3 protein. The data show roughly 65,000 distinct CDR3 sequences, about 5% seen once. Material: PBMCs. These receptors all come from a human donor with multiple sclerosis. The donor label of this sample is uncertain.

The chain is built from TRBV7-3 and TRBJ2-3; the D is unclear. Trimming cost V 6 bases and J 4 bases, with 8 bases left between them. This CDR3 region has 12 residues. Germline CDR1 reads SGHTA; CDR2 reads FQGTGA. The CDR3, as DNA: TGTGCCAGCAGACAGCGAGCAGATACGCAGTATTTT. Protein product: CASRQRADTQYF.

The chain carries TRBV6-2 or TRBV6-3 and TRBJ2-1; 7 bases line up with TRBD1. Germline V lookup: CDR1 MNHEY, CDR2 SVGEGT. The V gene end was trimmed by 9 bases and the J gene end by 12 bases; junction bases not matched to a gene: 14. The CDR3 length is 13 residues. Written as DNA, the CDR3 is TGTGCCAGTTGGGAAGGGGGCCGACTGATGCAGTTCTTC. This codes for CASWEGGRLMQFF.

Ten or more counts support this clonotype. The rearrangement joins TRBV7-9 to TRBJ2-1; D could derive from TRBD1 or TRBD2 (5 bases each). Germline V gives CDR1 SEHNR, CDR2 FQNEAQ (reference sequence). The V end was cut by 5 bases, the J end by 5 bases, with 19 bases between. CDR3 length: 16 residues. The CDR3 here is CASSIRLALGHNEQFF. The CDR3 DNA follows: TGTGCCAGCAGCATTCGGCTGGCCTTGGGACACAATGAGCAGTTCTTC.

This clonotype appeared many times. The rearrangement joins TRBV20-1 to TRBJ2-3, with TRBD1 as a possible D gene (6 bases). CDR3 length: 15 amino acids. Germline CDR1 reads DFQATT; CDR2 reads SNEGSKA (reference sequence). V lost 5 bases and J lost 2, with 17 bases in between. The CDR3: CSARRQELITDTQYF. CDR3 nucleotide sequence: TGCAGTGCTCGCCGACAGGAGCTGATCACAGATACGCAGTATTTT.

This clonotype was seen repeatedly, ten times or more. The chain is built from TRBV12-3 or TRBV12-4 and TRBJ1-3, with D unresolved. The V end was cut by 3 bases, the J end by 6 bases, with 6 bases between. CDR3 size: 12 residues. In nucleotides, the CDR3 is TGTGCCAGCAGTTTTCCAGAAAACACCATATATTTT. Its translation: CASSFPENTIYF.

This clonotype appeared many times. The chain has TRBV2 and TRBJ2-7, with no clear D. Looked up from germline, CDR1 is SNHLY and CDR2 is FYNNEI. The V end was cut by 7 bases, the J end by 2 bases, with 6 bases between. This CDR3 has 11 residues. The CDR3 spells CASTTAYEQYF. The CDR3 DNA is TGTGCCAGCACAACAGCCTACGAGCAGTACTTC.

This clonotype was counted many times. The V and J genes are TRBV20-1 and TRBJ1-1, with 10 bases that match TRBD1. CDR1 and CDR2 from the germline V gene are DFQATT and SNEGSKA (reference sequence). V shed 4 bases, J shed 4 bases, and the junction held 9 bases outside the gene matches. The CDR3 totals 15 residues. CDR3 amino acids: CSATVPGQGSTEAFF. CDR3 DNA sequence: TGCAGTGCTACCGTCCCGGGACAGGGGAGCACTGAAGCTTTCTTT.

There are many counts of this clonotype. V and J are TRBV12-3 or TRBV12-4 and TRBJ1-5, with 9 bases matching TRBD1. The CDR3 extends over 15 amino acids. V was pared by 5 bases and J by 2 bases, with 4 bases of the junction left unmatched. The CDR3 reads CASSGQGSGNQPQHF. CDR3 sequence (DNA): TGTGCCAGCAGTGGACAGGGGTCGGGCAATCAGCCCCAGCATTTT.

This clonotype was seen many times. This rearrangement joins TRBV10-3 to TRBJ2-3, with TRBD1 identical over 9 bases. Germline assignment: CDR1 ENHRY and CDR2 SYGVKD. Unmatched junction bases numbered 9, after V lost 5 bases and J lost 3 bases. The CDR3 is 16 residues long. The CDR3 region has the DNA TGTGCCATCAGTTCGCTGGGACAGGGTGGAACAGATACGCAGTATTTT. It specifies CAISSLGQGGTDTQYF.

This clonotype was seen ten or more times. V gene TRBV4-1 combines with J gene TRBJ2-7; 8 bases are shared with TRBD1. This CDR3 comprises 15 residues. The ends lost 1 base at V and 4 bases at J; junction bases unmatched: 6. Germline assignment: CDR1 MGHRA and CDR2 YSYEKL. The chain's CDR3 is CASSQAGTGDYEQYF. The DNA of the CDR3 is TGCGCCAGCAGCCAAGCTGGGACAGGTGATTACGAGCAGTACTTC.

At least ten counts were recorded for this clonotype. The chain employs TRBV7-8 and TRBJ2-3, with TRBD2 identical over 10 bases. V lost 2 bases and J lost 8; bases outside the gene matches: 7. The germline V gene has CDR1 SGHVS and CDR2 FQNEAQ. The CDR3 runs to 15 residues. The DNA of the CDR3 is TGTGCCAGCAGCTTAACCGGGACTAGCGTGGGTACGCAGTATTTT. The encoded protein is CASSLTGTSVGTQYF.